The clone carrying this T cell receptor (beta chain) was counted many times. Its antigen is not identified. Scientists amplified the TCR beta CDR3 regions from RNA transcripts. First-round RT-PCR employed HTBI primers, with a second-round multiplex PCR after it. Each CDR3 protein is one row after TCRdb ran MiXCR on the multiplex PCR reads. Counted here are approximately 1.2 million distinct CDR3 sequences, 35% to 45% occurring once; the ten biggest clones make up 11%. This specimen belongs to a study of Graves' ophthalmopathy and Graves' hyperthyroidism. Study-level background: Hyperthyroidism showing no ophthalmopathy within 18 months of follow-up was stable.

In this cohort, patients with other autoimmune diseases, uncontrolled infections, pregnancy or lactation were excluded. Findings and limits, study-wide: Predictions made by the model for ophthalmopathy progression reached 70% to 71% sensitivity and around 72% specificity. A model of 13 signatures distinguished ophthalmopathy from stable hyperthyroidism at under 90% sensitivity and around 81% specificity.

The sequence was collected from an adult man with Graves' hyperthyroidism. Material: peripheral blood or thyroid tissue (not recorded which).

The CDR3 loop reads CASSPRTRLFSAFF. The CDR3 region has the DNA TGTGCCAGCAGCCCACGGACCCGGCTGTTTAGTGCTTTCTTT. V gene TRBV7-9 combines with J gene TRBJ1-1; D is unresolved. Germline loops: CDR1 SEHNR, CDR2 FQNEAQ (reference sequence). Trimming took 5 bases from V and 11 from J, leaving 21 bases between them. The CDR3 is 14 amino acids.